Described below is a single T cell receptor (beta chain) sequence and its context. Its specificity is unknown. TCRdb re-analysed the 5' RACE reads in MiXCR, keeping a single row per CDR3 protein. The repertoire holds roughly 350,000 distinct CDR3 sequences, with around 21% as singletons. V was cut by 3 bases and J by 4 bases, with 10 bases left in between. This CDR3 has 15 residues. From germline, CDR1 is SGHDN and CDR2 FVKESK. This sample is part of a study of T-cell memory formation after mild COVID-19. Broader study findings: A subset of responding clones appeared in pre-infection memory, suggesting cross-reactive memory joined.

The rearrangement links TRBV14 to TRBJ1-6, with D unclear. The sequence was obtained from an adult woman who had mild COVID-19 (a few samples of this study predate the infection). Cell type and time point are not known. The source material was PBMCs or a T cell subset sorted from them (not recorded which). CDR3 protein: CASSHSSWYNSPLHF. In nucleotides, the CDR3 is TGTGCCAGCAGCCATTCTTCCTGGTATAATTCACCCCTCCACTTT. The variable domain in full, with the rest retrieved from reference TRBV14 and TRBJ1-6, is EAGVTQFPSHSVIEKGQTVTLRCDPISGHDNLYWYRRVMGKEIKFLLHFVKESKQDESGMPNNRFLAERTGGTYSTLKVQPAELEDSGVYFCASSHSSWYNSPLHFGNGTRLTVT.